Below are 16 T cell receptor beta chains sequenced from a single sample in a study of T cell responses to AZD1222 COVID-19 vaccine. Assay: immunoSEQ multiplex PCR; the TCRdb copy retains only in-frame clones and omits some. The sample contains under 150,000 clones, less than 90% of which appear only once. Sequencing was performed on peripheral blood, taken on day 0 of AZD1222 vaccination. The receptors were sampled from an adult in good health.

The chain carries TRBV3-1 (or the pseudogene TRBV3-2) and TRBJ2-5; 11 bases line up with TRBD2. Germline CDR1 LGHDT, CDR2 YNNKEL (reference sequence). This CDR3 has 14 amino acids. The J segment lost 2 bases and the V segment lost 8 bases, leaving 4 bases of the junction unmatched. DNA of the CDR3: TGTGCCAGCGCGACTAGCGGGGTTCAAGAGACCCAGTACTTC. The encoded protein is CASATSGVQETQYF.

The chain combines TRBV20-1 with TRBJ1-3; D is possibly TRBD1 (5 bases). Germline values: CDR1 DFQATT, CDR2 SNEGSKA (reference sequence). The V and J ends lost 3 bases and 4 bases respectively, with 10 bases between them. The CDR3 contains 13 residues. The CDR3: CSASGREGNTIYF. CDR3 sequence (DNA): TGCAGTGCTAGTGGCAGGGAGGGAAACACCATATATTTT.

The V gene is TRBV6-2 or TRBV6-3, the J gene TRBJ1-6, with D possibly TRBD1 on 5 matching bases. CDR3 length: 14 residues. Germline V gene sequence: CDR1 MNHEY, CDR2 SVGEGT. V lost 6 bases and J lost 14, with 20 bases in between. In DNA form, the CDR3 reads TGTGCCAGCAGCAGTGGGGCCATCCTATCGGCCCTCCACTTT. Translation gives CASSSGAILSALHF.

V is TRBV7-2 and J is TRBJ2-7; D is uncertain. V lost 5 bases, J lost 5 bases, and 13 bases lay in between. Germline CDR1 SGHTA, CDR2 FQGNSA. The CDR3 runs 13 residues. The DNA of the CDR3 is TGTGCCAGCAGCCTCATTCCGTCAAACGAGCAGTACTTC. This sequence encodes CASSLIPSNEQYF.

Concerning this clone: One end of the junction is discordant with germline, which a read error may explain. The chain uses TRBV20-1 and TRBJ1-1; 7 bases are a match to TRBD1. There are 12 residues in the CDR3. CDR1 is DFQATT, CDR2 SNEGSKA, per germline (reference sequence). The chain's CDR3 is CSASRPPGQDWF. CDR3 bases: TGCAGTGCTAGTAGGCCACCTGGACAGGATTGGTTT.

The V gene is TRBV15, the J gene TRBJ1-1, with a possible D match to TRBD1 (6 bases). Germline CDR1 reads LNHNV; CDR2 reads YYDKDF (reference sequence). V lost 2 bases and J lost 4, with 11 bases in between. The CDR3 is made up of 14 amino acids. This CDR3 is CATSRPTGRTEAFF. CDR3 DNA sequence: TGTGCCACCAGCAGACCCACAGGGCGCACTGAAGCTTTCTTT.

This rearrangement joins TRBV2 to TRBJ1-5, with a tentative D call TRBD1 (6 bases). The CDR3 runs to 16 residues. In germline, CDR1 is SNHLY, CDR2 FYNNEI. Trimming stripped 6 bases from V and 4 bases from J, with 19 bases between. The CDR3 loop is CASSYIGGQSNQPQHF. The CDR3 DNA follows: TGTGCCAGCAGCTACATAGGGGGGCAGTCGAATCAGCCCCAGCATTTT.

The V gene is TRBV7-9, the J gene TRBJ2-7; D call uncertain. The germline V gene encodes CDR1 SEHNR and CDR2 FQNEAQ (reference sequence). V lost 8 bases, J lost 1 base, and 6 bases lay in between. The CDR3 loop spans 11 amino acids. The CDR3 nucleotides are TGTGCCAGCCAGAGTTCCTACGAGCAGTACTTC. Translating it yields CASQSSYEQYF. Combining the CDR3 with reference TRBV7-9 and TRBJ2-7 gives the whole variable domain DTGVSQNPRHKITKRGQNVTFRCDPISEHNRLYWYRQTLGQGPEFLTYFQNEAQLEKSRLLSDRFSAERPKGSFSTLEIQRTEQGDSAMYLCASQSSYEQYFGPGTRLTVT.

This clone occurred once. This CDR3 reads CASSSTGGVSTIYF. The CDR3 region has the DNA TGTGCCAGCAGCTCCACAGGGGGCGTAAGCACCATATATTTT. The V call is TRBV7-2, the J call TRBJ1-3, with 9 bases fitting TRBD1. The CDR3 sequence is 14 residues long. V was clipped by 4 bases and J by 9 bases; unmatched bases: 7. The germline CDR1 and CDR2 sequences are SGHTA and FQGNSA.

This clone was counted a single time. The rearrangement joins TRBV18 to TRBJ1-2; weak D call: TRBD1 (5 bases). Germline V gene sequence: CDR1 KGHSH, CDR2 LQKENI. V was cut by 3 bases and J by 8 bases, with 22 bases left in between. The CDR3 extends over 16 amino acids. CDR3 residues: CASSPSQGFKREGYTF. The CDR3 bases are TGTGCCAGCTCACCTTCCCAGGGTTTCAAACGTGAGGGCTACACCTTC.

Written as DNA, the CDR3 is TGTGCCAGCAGCGCCCGGACAGTTTTGGGCACTGAAGCTTTCTTT. It encodes CASSARTVLGTEAFF. The genes are TRBV7-8 and TRBJ1-1; a possible D gene is TRBD1 (6 bases). The length of the CDR3 is 15 residues. The V gene lost 5 bases and the J gene lost 4 bases, with 17 bases spanning the gap. Germline V CDR1 and CDR2: SGHVS, FQNEAQ.

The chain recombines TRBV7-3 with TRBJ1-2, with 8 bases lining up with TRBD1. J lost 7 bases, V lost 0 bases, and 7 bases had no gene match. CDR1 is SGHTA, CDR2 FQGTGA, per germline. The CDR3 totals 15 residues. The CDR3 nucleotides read TGTGCCAGCAGCTTAACGGGCAGGGGGCTCGGTGGCTACACCTTC. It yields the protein CASSLTGRGLGGYTF.

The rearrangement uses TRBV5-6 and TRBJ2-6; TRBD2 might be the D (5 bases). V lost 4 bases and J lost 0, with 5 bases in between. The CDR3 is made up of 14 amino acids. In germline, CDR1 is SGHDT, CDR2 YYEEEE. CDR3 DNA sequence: TGTGCCAGCAGCGGGAGCTCTGGGGCCAACGTCCTGACTTTC. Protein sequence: CASSGSSGANVLTF.

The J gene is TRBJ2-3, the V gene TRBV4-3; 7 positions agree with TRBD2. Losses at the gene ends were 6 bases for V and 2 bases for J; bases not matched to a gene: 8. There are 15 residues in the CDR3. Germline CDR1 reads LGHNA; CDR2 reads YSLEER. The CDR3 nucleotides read TGCGCCAGCAGTAACGGGGGGACGCTCACAGATACGCAGTATTTT. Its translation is CASSNGGTLTDTQYF.

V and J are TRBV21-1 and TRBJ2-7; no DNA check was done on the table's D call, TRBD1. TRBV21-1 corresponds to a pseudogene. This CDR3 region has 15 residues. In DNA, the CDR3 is TGTGCCAGCAGCGCTGGGACAGGGAGAACCTACGAGCAGTACTTC. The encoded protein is CASSAGTGRTYEQYF.

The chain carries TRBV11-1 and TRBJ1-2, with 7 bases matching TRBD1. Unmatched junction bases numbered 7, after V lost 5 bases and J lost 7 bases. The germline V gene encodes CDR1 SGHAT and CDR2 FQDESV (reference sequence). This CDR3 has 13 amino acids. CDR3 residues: CASSLDRASGYTF. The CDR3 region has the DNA TGTGCCAGCAGCCTCGACAGGGCCAGTGGCTACACCTTC.